This TCR beta chain emerged from a study of T-cell memory formation after mild COVID-19. Overall study: TCR clusters were mostly confined to one donor each.

In TCRdb, the 5' RACE reads were re-called with MiXCR into one record per CDR3 protein. The repertoire has hundreds of thousands of distinct CDR3 sequences, more than 15% of them found once; the top ten carry 20% to 25%. The CDR3 sequence is 15 residues long. Between the trimmed V and J ends, which lost 0 bases and 6 bases, there was a span of 14 bases. Germline CDR1 MNHEY, CDR2 SVGEGT. V and J are TRBV6-2 or TRBV6-3 and TRBJ1-1; no clear D gene. The receptor was isolated from a man younger than 35 who had mild COVID-19 (a few samples of this study predate the infection). Cell type and time point are not known. Input material: PBMCs or a T cell subset sorted from them (not recorded which). This chain's CDR3 is CASSYSIWTRAEAFF. DNA of the CDR3: TGTGCCAGCAGTTACTCGATTTGGACTCGGGCTGAAGCTTTCTTT.